Detailed here is one TCR beta chain. Antigen unknown. Treatment denoted: roughly 19 received Ad26.COV2.S at low or high dose, single or two shots; 5 received placebo; per-sample allocation not given. Specimens were obtained on day 63 following the first vaccine or placebo injection. The assay was immunoSEQ multiplex PCR, and TCRdb's table has in-frame clones only and misses some. Here the sample spans roughly 680,000 clones, roughly 90% being singletons. This specimen comes from a study of Ad26.COV2.S vaccination and SARS-CoV-2 variants. Overall study context: Administration of Ad26.COV2.S was intramuscular, either once or twice 56 days apart.

Notes on the study in general: Analyses that measured TCR breadth and depth may have underestimated total T cell responses. Spike-specific TCR breadth in vaccine recipients exceeded that seen in placebo recipients.

CDR3 size: 12 residues. Trimming pared 5 bases from V and 5 bases from J, leaving 12 bases between. Germline V lookup: CDR1 GTSNPN, CDR2 SVGIG (reference sequence). This sequence joins TRBV30 and TRBJ2-5; D remains unclear. The sequence was collected from a person between 18 and 60 years old who received the Ad26.COV2.S COVID-19 vaccine or a placebo. The source material was peripheral blood, sampled in a trial of Ad26.COV2.S vaccine versus placebo. As DNA, the CDR3 is TGTGCCTGGTCTTCAGCAGCTGAGACCCAGTACTTC. As protein: CAWSSAAETQYF.